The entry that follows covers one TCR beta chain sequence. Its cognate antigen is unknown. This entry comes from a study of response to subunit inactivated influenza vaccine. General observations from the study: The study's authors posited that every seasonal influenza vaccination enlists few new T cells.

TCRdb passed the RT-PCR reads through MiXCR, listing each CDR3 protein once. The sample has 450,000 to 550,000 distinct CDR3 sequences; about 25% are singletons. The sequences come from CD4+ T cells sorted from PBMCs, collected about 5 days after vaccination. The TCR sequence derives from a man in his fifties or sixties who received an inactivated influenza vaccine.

The CDR3 DNA reads as TGTGCCACCTGGCCCCCGGGGGGCACAGATACGCAGTATTTT. Encoded protein: CATWPPGGTDTQYF. The V gene is TRBV6-1, the J gene TRBJ2-3, with a weak D call TRBD2 (6 bases). Germline assignment: CDR1 MNHNS and CDR2 SASEGT. The CDR3 covers 14 residues. The V gene lost 10 bases and the J gene lost 1 base, with 15 bases spanning the gap.